The clone carrying this T cell receptor (beta chain) was found many times. The antigen remains undetermined. This record belongs to a study of identical twins. The donor group consisted entirely of healthy Caucasians. CDR1 and CDR2 from the germline V gene are SGHAT and FQNNGV. CDR3 length equals 16 residues. The trim removed 1 base at V and 0 bases at J, leaving 3 bases unmatched. Via MiXCR, TCRdb re-called the 5' RACE reads, giving one row per CDR3 protein. This sample yields roughly 470,000 distinct CDR3 sequences, of which around an eighth are seen a single time; 0.95% to 1% belongs to the top ten. Points from the study as a whole: Modeled out-of-frame TCR alpha sharing in monozygotic twins fell below observed levels.

The same data also went into a second study, on yellow fever vaccine responses in identical twins. This second study notes: Reportedly, the T cell response mounted by twins to vaccine seemed partly convergent, partly personalized.

Sequenced sample: CD4+ T cells sorted from blood. The chain is built from TRBV11-2 and TRBJ2-1; 7 bases are a match to TRBD1. The receptor's source is a woman younger than 35 in good health. CDR3 amino acids: CASSLVQGSSYNEQFF. The CDR3, as DNA: TGTGCCAGCAGCTTAGTACAGGGGAGCTCCTACAATGAGCAGTTCTTC.